Below, 22 T cell receptor beta chains from the same sample are listed, as sequenced in a study of blood T cell repertoires in COVID-19. Some clones are missing from TCRdb's copy, which holds only in-frame ones; the method was immunoSEQ multiplex PCR. The table shows 100,000 to 150,000 clones, with approximately 88% occurring only once. Sequences were obtained from peripheral blood. The receptors stem from a woman aged 80 or over with acute or convalescent COVID-19.

The rearrangement uses TRBV19 and TRBJ2-3; D is unresolved. Germline V gene lookup returns CDR1 LNHDA and CDR2 SQIVND (reference sequence). Deletions cut 3 bases from V and 1 base from J, with 14 bases between. This CDR3 region has 16 residues. CDR3 sequence reads: CASSIVARPGTDTQYF. CDR3 sequence (DNA): TGTGCCAGTAGTATCGTCGCTAGGCCAGGCACAGATACGCAGTATTTT.

The genes are TRBV18 and TRBJ1-2; D gene unclear. Trimming cost V 2 bases and J 8 bases, with 18 bases left between them. CDR3 length: 15 residues. In germline, CDR1 is KGHSH, CDR2 LQKENI. The CDR3 sequence is CASSPDIPGSGGYTF. Here the CDR3 DNA reads TGTGCCAGCTCACCAGATATCCCGGGGTCAGGAGGCTACACCTTC.

In its sample, this clone was seen once. CDR3 coding DNA: TGTGCCAGTAGTACAGGGGAGTGGGACATTCAGTACTTC. Translating gives CASSTGEWDIQYF. The chain couples TRBV19 to TRBJ2-4; the D gene is possibly TRBD1 (6 bases). CDR1 LNHDA and CDR2 SQIVND come from the germline V gene (reference sequence). Trimming removed 4 bases at V and 8 bases at J, with 12 bases between. The CDR3 has 13 amino acids.

The chain recombines TRBV4-3 with TRBJ1-6; 8 nucleotides align to TRBD1. Losses at the gene ends were 4 bases for V and 14 bases for J; bases not matched to a gene: 10. Germline CDR1 reads LGHNA; CDR2 reads YSLEER. The CDR3 runs to 14 residues. The DNA for the CDR3 is TGCGCCAGCAGCCCCGGGACAGGTTCGGCGTCCCTCCACTTT. Its translation: CASSPGTGSASLHF.

The chain uses TRBV5-7 and TRBJ2-7, with D tentatively TRBD1 (6 bases). TRBV5-7 is classed as an ORF, of uncertain function. This CDR3 contains 12 residues. V shed 1 base and J shed 7 bases, with 9 bases lying between them. The DNA for the CDR3 is TGTGCCAGCAGCTTGACAGGGAGTGAGCAGTACTTC. Translating it yields CASSLTGSEQYF.

V gene TRBV9 combines with J gene TRBJ1-3; 9 bases align to TRBD1. The ends lost 3 bases at V and 3 bases at J; junction bases unmatched: 7. From germline, CDR1 is SGDLS and CDR2 YYNGEE. This CDR3 comprises 16 residues. The CDR3 here is CASSARQGVRGNTIYF. The CDR3 DNA sequence: TGTGCCAGCAGCGCCCGACAGGGGGTGCGTGGAAACACCATATATTTT.

The V gene is TRBV4-3, the J gene TRBJ2-1; possibly TRBD1 for D (6 bases). Germline V CDR1 and CDR2: LGHNA, YSLEER. The CDR3 sequence is 13 residues long. V was pared by 3 bases and J by 7 bases, with 10 bases between. The CDR3 loop is CASSHGQKNEQFF. In DNA, the CDR3 is TGCGCCAGCAGCCATGGACAGAAAAATGAGCAGTTCTTC.

In nucleotides, the CDR3 is TGTGCCAGCAGCTTGGTTCGGACTCCGACTGGGGCCAACGTCCTGACTTTC. Its protein is CASSLVRTPTGANVLTF. The chain couples TRBV5-6 to TRBJ2-6; the D gene is possibly TRBD2 (5 bases). The CDR3 is 17 amino acids. Per germline, CDR1 SGHDT and CDR2 YYEEEE. Trimming pared 0 bases from V and 2 bases from J, leaving 12 bases between. The full variable domain, rest sourced from reference TRBV5-6 and TRBJ2-6, is DAGVTQSPTHLIKTRGQQVTLRCSPKSGHDTVSWYQQALGQGPQFIFQYYEEEERQRGNFPDRFSGHQFPNYSSELNVNALLLGDSALYLCASSLVRTPTGANVLTFGAGSRLTVL.

J is TRBJ2-3 and V is TRBV6-2 or TRBV6-3; a possible D gene is TRBD1 (5 bases). Germline CDR1 MNHEY, CDR2 SVGEGT. CDR3 length: 16 amino acids. V lost 6 bases to trimming and J lost 0 bases, with 16 bases between them. The CDR3: CASSFTGETSTDTQYF. DNA of the CDR3: TGTGCCAGCAGCTTTACAGGAGAGACTAGCACAGATACGCAGTATTTT.

The chain employs TRBV4-3 and TRBJ2-2; 8 bases are a match to TRBD1. CDR1 and CDR2 (germline): LGHNA, YSLEER. V shed 4 bases and J 6 bases; nucleotides not matched to a gene: 7. The length of the CDR3 is 15 residues. The CDR3 reads CASSPRTGSPGELFF. The CDR3 DNA follows: TGCGCCAGCAGCCCGCGGACAGGGTCCCCCGGGGAGCTGTTTTTT.

In its sample, this clone was seen once. This rearrangement joins TRBV9 to TRBJ2-5, with 10 bases fitting TRBD1. In germline, CDR1 is SGDLS, CDR2 YYNGEE. After removal of 4 bases from V and 5 bases from J, the junction contained 8 bases not matched to a gene. This CDR3 region has 15 residues. The CDR3 spells CASSLRTGGRETQYF. As DNA, the CDR3 is TGTGCCAGCAGCCTCCGGACAGGGGGAAGGGAGACCCAGTACTTC.

This chain uses TRBV6-5 with TRBJ1-2; perhaps TRBD1 as D (6 bases). From germline, CDR1 is MNHEY and CDR2 SVGAGI. V was pared by 5 bases and J by 12 bases, with 22 bases between. The CDR3 covers 14 residues. CDR3 amino acids: CASSTNRDGAGNTF. Here the CDR3 DNA reads TGTGCCAGCAGTACGAACAGGGACGGAGCCGGGAACACCTTC.

This chain links TRBV7-9 with TRBJ1-1; 8 bases are shared with TRBD1. Germline values: CDR1 SEHNR, CDR2 FQNEAQ (reference sequence). CDR3 length: 14 residues. J gave up 4 bases and V 7 bases, and 8 bases lay outside the gene matches. CDR3 residues: CASTPDRASTEAFF. CDR3 nucleotides: TGTGCCAGCACCCCGGACAGGGCCTCCACTGAAGCTTTCTTT.

This clone was detected only a few times. The V call is TRBV4-1, the J call TRBJ1-6; D gene unclear. Trimming shortened V by 4 bases and J by 14 bases, and 15 bases separated the two germline ends. The CDR3 loop spans 13 amino acids. CDR1 MGHRA and CDR2 YSYEKL come from the germline V gene. CDR3 nucleotide sequence: TGCGCCAGCAGCCCCCCGGTTACCGGGACCCTCCACTTT. This codes for CASSPPVTGTLHF.

The chain uses TRBV19 and TRBJ2-2; weak D call: TRBD2 (5 bases). This CDR3 contains 14 residues. With 5 bases removed from V and 2 bases from J, the gap between germline ends came to 9 bases. Per the germline V gene, CDR1 is LNHDA and CDR2 is SQIVND (reference sequence). The DNA for the CDR3 is TGTGCCAGTAGTGCTGGACTCAACACCGGGGAGCTGTTTTTT. This sequence encodes CASSAGLNTGELFF.

V and J are TRBV6-2 or TRBV6-3 and TRBJ2-7, with 10 positions matching TRBD1. V lost 3 bases and J lost 2; bases outside the gene matches: 4. This CDR3 is 15 amino acids long. Germline lookup yields CDR1 MNHEY and CDR2 SVGEGT. The CDR3: CASSYRQGATYEQYF. DNA for the CDR3: TGTGCCAGCAGTTATAGACAGGGGGCTACCTACGAGCAGTACTTC.

This chain connects TRBV5-6 to TRBJ1-1; D gene ambiguous. With 4 bases removed from V and 0 bases from J, the gap between germline ends came to 13 bases. The CDR3 length is 15 residues. Germline CDR1 and CDR2: SGHDT and YYEEEE. Here the CDR3 reads CASSPLGGLNTEAFF. The CDR3 region has the DNA TGTGCCAGCAGCCCGTTGGGAGGATTGAACACTGAAGCTTTCTTT.

About this clone itself: The same CDR3 is also encoded by other DNA sequences in this sample. The gene calls are TRBV18 and TRBJ2-5, with 7 positions matching TRBD2. Germline V CDR1 and CDR2: KGHSH, LQKENI. The V gene end was trimmed by 0 bases and the J gene end by 5 bases; junction bases not matched to a gene: 0. The CDR3 is 13 residues long. The CDR3: CASSPPGGETQYF. The DNA of the CDR3 is TGTGCCAGCTCACCACCGGGGGGGGAGACCCAGTACTTC.

CDR3 in amino acids: CAWSKDNRNQPQHF. The CDR3 region has the DNA TGTGCCTGGAGTAAGGACAACCGAAATCAGCCCCAGCATTTT. V is TRBV30 and J is TRBJ1-5; weak D call: TRBD1 (5 bases). Trimming took off 2 bases at V and 4 bases at J, with 12 bases between the two ends. There are 14 residues in the CDR3. Germline lookup yields CDR1 GTSNPN and CDR2 SVGIG (reference sequence).

The chain carries TRBV5-1 and TRBJ2-3; 15 bases align to TRBD2. V lost 1 base to trimming and J lost 0 bases; unmatched junction nucleotides: 3. CDR3 size: 18 residues. Germline V gene data show CDR1 as SGHRS and CDR2 as YFSETQ. CDR3 DNA: TGCGCCAGCAGCTTGATGGGGACTAGCGGGGGGAGCACAGATACGCAGTATTTT. Protein: CASSLMGTSGGSTDTQYF.

Worth noting for this clone: Germline is not matched at one junction end, which may reflect a read error. This chain uses TRBV18 with TRBJ2-1; D is possibly TRBD2 (6 bases). The CDR3 is made up of 16 amino acids. The germline CDR1 and CDR2 sequences are KGHSH and LQKENI. The CDR3 sequence is CASSPRGYTSSHEQFF. CDR3 sequence (DNA): TGTGCCAGCTCTCCACGGGGGTATACTAGCTCCCATGAGCAGTTCTTC.

The rearrangement uses TRBV5-1 and TRBJ2-7, with TRBD1 matching 11 bases. This CDR3 region has 14 residues. The V gene's germline CDR1 is SGHRS and CDR2 YFSETQ. Trimming cost V 3 bases and J 3 bases; bases outside gene matches: 2. The CDR3 nucleotides read TGCGCCAGCAGCTGGACAGGGGGCGGCTACGAGCAGTACTTC. Its protein is CASSWTGGGYEQYF.